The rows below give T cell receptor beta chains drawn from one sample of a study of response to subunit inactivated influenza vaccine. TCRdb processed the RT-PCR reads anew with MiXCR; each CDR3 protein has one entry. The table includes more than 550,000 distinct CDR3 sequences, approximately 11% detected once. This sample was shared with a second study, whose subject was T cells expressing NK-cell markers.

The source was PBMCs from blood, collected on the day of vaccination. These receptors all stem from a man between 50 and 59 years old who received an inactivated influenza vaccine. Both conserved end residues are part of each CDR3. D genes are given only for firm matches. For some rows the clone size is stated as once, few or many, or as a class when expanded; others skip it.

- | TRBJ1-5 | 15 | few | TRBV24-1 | CATSAISRENQPQHF | TGTGCCACCAGTGCCATCTCCAGGGAGAATCAGCCCCAGCATTTT
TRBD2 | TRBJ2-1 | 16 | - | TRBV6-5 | CASSYSLAGDVNEQFF | TGTGCCAGCAGTTACTCCCTAGCGGGAGACGTTAATGAGCAGTTCTTC
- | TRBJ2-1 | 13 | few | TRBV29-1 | CSVDLPLRGEQFF | TGCAGCGTTGACCTCCCCCTCCGGGGTGAGCAGTTCTTC
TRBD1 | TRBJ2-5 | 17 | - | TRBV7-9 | CASSPRAPGTGQETQYF | TGTGCCAGCAGCCCCCGAGCCCCCGGGACAGGGCAAGAGACCCAGTACTTC
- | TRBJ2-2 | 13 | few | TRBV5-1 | CASNADRRGELFF | TGCGCCAGCAATGCGGACCGTCGGGGGGAGCTGTTTTTT
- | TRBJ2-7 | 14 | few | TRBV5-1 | CASSVDPGPYEQYF | TGCGCCAGCAGCGTTGACCCGGGTCCCTACGAGCAGTACTTC
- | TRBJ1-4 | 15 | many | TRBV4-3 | CASSQDRFYTEKLFF | TGCGCCAGCAGCCAAGATCGTTTTTACACTGAAAAACTGTTTTTT
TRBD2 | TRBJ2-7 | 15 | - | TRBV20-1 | CSATRLAGGSYEQYF | TGCAGTGCTACCCGACTAGCGGGGGGATCCTACGAGCAGTACTTC
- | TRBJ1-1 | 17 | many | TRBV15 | CATSRDLLRQPNTEAFF | TGTGCCACCAGCAGAGACCTCCTAAGACAGCCGAACACTGAAGCTTTCTTT
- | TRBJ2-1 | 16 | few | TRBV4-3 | CASSQVRGSGNNEQFF | TGCGCCAGCAGCCAAGTTAGAGGGAGTGGTAACAATGAGCAGTTCTTC
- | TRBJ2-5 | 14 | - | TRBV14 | CASSQLGLQETQYF | TGTGCCAGCAGCCAACTTGGGCTCCAAGAGACCCAGTACTTC
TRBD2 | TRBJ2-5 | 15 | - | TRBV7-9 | CASSFPLASQETQYF | TGTGCCAGCAGCTTTCCACTAGCGAGCCAAGAGACCCAGTACTTC
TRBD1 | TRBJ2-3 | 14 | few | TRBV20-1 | CSARFRGSLDTQYF | TGCAGTGCAAGATTCAGGGGGTCACTTGATACGCAGTATTTT
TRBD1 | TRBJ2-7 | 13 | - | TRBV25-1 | CASRGQVAYEQYF | TGTGCCAGCCGTGGACAGGTAGCCTACGAGCAGTACTTC
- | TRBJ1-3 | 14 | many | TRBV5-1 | CATRPEVSGNTIYF | TGCGCCACTCGCCCCGAAGTCTCTGGAAACACCATATATTTT
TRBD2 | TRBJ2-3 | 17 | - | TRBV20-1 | CSATTSGRVGGTDTQYF | TGCAGTGCAACTACTAGCGGGAGGGTCGGGGGCACAGATACGCAGTATTTT
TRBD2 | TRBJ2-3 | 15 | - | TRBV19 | CASSPGTSGIDTQYF | TGTGCCAGTAGTCCCGGGACTAGCGGGATAGATACGCAGTATTTT
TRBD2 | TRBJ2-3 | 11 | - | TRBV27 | CASSPGTKEYF | TGTGCCAGCAGCCCCGGGACTAAAGAGTATTTT
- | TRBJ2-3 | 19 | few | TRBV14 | CASSPAETRWERGTDTQYF | TGTGCCAGCAGCCCTGCTGAAACAAGGTGGGAGCGGGGCACAGATACGCAGTATTTT
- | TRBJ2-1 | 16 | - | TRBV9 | CASSTPPSGSYNEQFF | TGTGCCAGCAGCACCCCCCCTAGTGGGAGTTACAATGAGCAGTTCTTC
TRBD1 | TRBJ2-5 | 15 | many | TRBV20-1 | CSARVFRDREETQYF | TGCAGTGCTAGAGTATTCCGGGACAGGGAAGAGACCCAGTACTTC
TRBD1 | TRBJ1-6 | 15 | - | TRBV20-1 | CSARVDRGRNSPLHF | TGCAGTGCTAGAGTGGACAGGGGAAGGAATTCACCCCTCCACTTT
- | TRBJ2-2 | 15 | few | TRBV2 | CASGRNLARTGELFF | TGTGCCAGCGGGCGAAACCTAGCACGGACCGGGGAGCTGTTTTTT
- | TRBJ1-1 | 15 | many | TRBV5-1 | CASSLAGTMNTEAFF | TGCGCCAGCAGCTTGGCGGGGACCATGAACACTGAAGCTTTCTTT
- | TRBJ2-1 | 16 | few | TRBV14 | CASSYFEGPPRNEQFF | TGTGCCAGCAGCTACTTCGAAGGTCCTCCTCGGAATGAGCAGTTCTTC
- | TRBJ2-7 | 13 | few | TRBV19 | CATPSGTGYEQYF | TGTGCCACCCCCTCAGGGACGGGATACGAGCAGTACTTC
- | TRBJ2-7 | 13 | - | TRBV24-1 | CATSDPQTYEQYF | TGTGCCACCAGTGATCCCCAAACCTACGAGCAGTACTTC
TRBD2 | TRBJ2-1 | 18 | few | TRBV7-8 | CASSLGLAGGMIHNEQFF | TGTGCCAGCAGCTTGGGACTAGCGGGGGGTATGATCCACAATGAGCAGTTCTTC
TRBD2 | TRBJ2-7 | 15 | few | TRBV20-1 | CSATRTSGNPYEQYF | TGCAGTGCTACCAGGACTAGCGGAAACCCCTACGAGCAGTACTTC
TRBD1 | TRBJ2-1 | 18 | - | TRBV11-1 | CASSRGGPRDRVYNEQFF | TGTGCCAGCAGCCGAGGGGGGCCCCGGGACAGGGTCTACAATGAGCAGTTCTTC
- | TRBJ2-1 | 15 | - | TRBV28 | CASSSFGQNYNEQFF | TGTGCCAGCAGTTCTTTCGGACAGAACTACAATGAGCAGTTCTTC